The clone carrying this TCR beta chain turned up a few times. This CDR3 is 19 amino acids long. In germline, CDR1 is MGHRA, CDR2 YSYEKL. Trimming took off 4 bases at V and 0 bases at J, with 24 bases between the two ends. The treatment is: 15 to 20 received Ad26.COV2.S at low or high dose, single or two shots; about 5 received placebo; per-sample allocation not given. Sampling took place 63 days after the first vaccine or placebo injection. The data stem from a study of Ad26.COV2.S vaccination and SARS-CoV-2 variants. Study details: A COV1001 Ad26.COV2.S trial-arm participant provided the sample.

The table came from immunoSEQ multiplex PCR; TCRdb's copy has only in-frame clones and leaves some out. The sample has roughly 460,000 clones, 80% to 90% seen once. The sequence was obtained from a person aged 18-60 years who received the Ad26.COV2.S COVID-19 vaccine or a placebo. This specimen consisted of peripheral blood, obtained in a trial of Ad26.COV2.S vaccine versus placebo. This chain uses TRBV4-1 with TRBJ1-1; D is possibly TRBD1 (6 bases). The DNA of the CDR3 is TGCGCCAGCAGCCTTTTGTTCTTGCGCCGACAGGACATGAACACTGAAGCTTTCTTT. Amino acids: CASSLLFLRRQDMNTEAFF.